The present T cell receptor (beta chain) was sequenced within a study of cytomegalovirus exposure and HLA in healthy donors. Whole-study findings and limits: Listed as cytomegalovirus-associated were about 160 TCR beta chains.

The germline V gene has CDR1 LNHDA and CDR2 SQIVND (reference sequence). This CDR3 is built from 13 residues. V dropped 5 bases and J dropped 4 bases, with 11 bases sitting between them. Clones were read by immunoSEQ multiplex PCR, and TCRdb kept only the in-frame ones, dropping some. The profile shows about 150,000 clones, about 95% of them singletons. In its sample, this clone was seen once. The antigen is unknown. Source material: PBMCs. The chain recombines TRBV19 with TRBJ1-2; tentatively, D is TRBD1 (5 bases). The TCR originated in a man between 18 and 29 years old in good health and CMV-seropositive. The DNA for the CDR3 is TGTGCCAGTAGTGGAACAGGTCTCTATGGCTACACCTTC. Amino acid sequence: CASSGTGLYGYTF. The full variable domain, completed using reference TRBV19 and TRBJ1-2, is DGGITQSPKYLFRKEGQNVTLSCEQNLNHDAMYWYRQDPGQGLRLIYYSQIVNDFQKGDIAEGYSVSREKKESFPLTVTSAQKNPTAFYLCASSGTGLYGYTFGSGTRLTVV.